The rows below give T cell receptor beta chains drawn from one sample of a study of vaccination and CD4 T cells after COVID-19. TCRdb re-analysed the PCR reads in MiXCR, keeping a single row per CDR3 protein. The table has some 21,000 distinct CDR3 sequences, around 38% seen once. Their antigen targets remain unknown. The input for sequencing was CD4+ T cells from blood, cultured in vitro, taken before SARS-CoV-2 vaccination. The receptors were gathered from a human donor who received a COVID-19 vaccine. Each CDR3 is given with its conserved first and last residue. D genes are given only for firm matches. Where a row states a size, it is once, few, many or the class of an expanded clone; other rows omit it.

cdr3_aa,cdr3_nt,v_call,d_call,clone_size,cdr3_length,j_call
CASSPLPGQESGNTIYF,TGTGCCAGCTCACCTCTACCGGGACAGGAGTCTGGAAACACCATATATTTT,TRBV18,TRBD1,.,17,TRBJ1-3
CATSLTAPSTGELFF,TGTGCCACCAGCTTGACAGCCCCGAGCACCGGGGAGCTGTTTTTT,TRBV24-1,.,.,15,TRBJ2-2
CASSLGMTGPNQPQHF,TGTGCCAGCAGTTTAGGCATGACAGGGCCTAATCAGCCCCAGCATTTT,TRBV12-3/TRBV12-4,TRBD1,.,16,TRBJ1-5
CSARGGDQPQHF,TGCAGTGCTAGGGGCGGGGATCAGCCCCAGCATTTT,TRBV20-1,.,few,12,TRBJ1-5
CASSDGGGAFF,TGTGCCAGCAGTGACGGGGGGGGTGCTTTCTTT,TRBV6-1,.,.,11,TRBJ1-1
CATSEPTLGFGETQYF,TGTGCCACCAGTGAGCCTACGCTGGGCTTTGGAGAGACCCAGTACTTC,TRBV24-1,.,.,16,TRBJ2-5
CASSQFNEKLFF,TGTGCCAGCAGCCAGTTTAATGAAAAACTGTTTTTT,TRBV14,.,.,12,TRBJ1-4
CASSRTGSTEAFF,TGTGCCAGCAGTCGTACAGGGTCCACTGAAGCTTTCTTT,TRBV12-3/TRBV12-4,.,.,13,TRBJ1-1
CASSSQGRGDEKLFF,TGTGCCAGCAGTTCACAGGGCCGAGGGGATGAAAAACTGTTTTTT,TRBV28,.,.,15,TRBJ1-4
CASSRGTGSWEQYF,TGTGCCAGCAGTAGAGGGACAGGGAGTTGGGAGCAGTACTTC,TRBV27,TRBD1,.,14,TRBJ2-7
CAISEGLAGDRKTQYF,TGTGCCATCAGTGAGGGACTAGCGGGGGACCGGAAGACCCAGTACTTC,TRBV10-3,TRBD2,.,16,TRBJ2-5